These 16 T cell receptor beta chains share one sample of origin, sequenced in a study of CD8+CD57+ T cells in acquired aplastic anemia. Genomic DNA constituted the template upon which TCR beta VDJ and CDR3 profiling was performed. A single record per CDR3 protein comes from TCRdb applying MiXCR to the reads. The profile shows a few hundred thousand distinct CDR3 sequences, 30% to 40% of them singletons. The sequencing input was sorted CD4+, CD8+, or CD8+CD57+ T cells (not recorded which) from PBMCs. The receptors come from a human donor in good health, serving as a control.

This clonotype was seen once. The rearrangement links TRBV20-1 to TRBJ2-2; TRBD2 agrees at 9 bases. V was pared by 6 bases and J by 6 bases, with 17 bases of the junction left unmatched. This CDR3 is built from 17 residues. The germline gives CDR1 DFQATT, CDR2 SNEGSKA (reference sequence). Here the CDR3 DNA reads TGCAGTGCCACGGCAGCCCCCAGCGGGAGGCGTTCCGGGGAGCTGTTTTTT. Translation: CSATAAPSGRRSGELFF.

This clonotype was counted only a few times. This chain uses TRBV6-1 with TRBJ1-4, with 9 bases fitting TRBD1. This CDR3 region has 15 residues. With V trimmed by 1 base and J by 10 bases, 7 bases remained unmatched. Germline V lookup: CDR1 MNHNS, CDR2 SASEGT. CDR3 sequence: CASSEEGQGSGKLFF. The CDR3 nucleotides read TGTGCCAGCAGTGAAGAAGGACAGGGGTCTGGAAAACTGTTTTTT.

This clonotype was seen many times. J is TRBJ2-5 and V is TRBV10-3; D is possibly TRBD1 or TRBD2 (5 bases each). V lost 2 bases, J lost 4 bases, and 5 bases lay in between. The CDR3 covers 12 residues. CDR1 and CDR2 (germline): ENHRY, SYGVKD. The CDR3 DNA reads as TGTGCCATCAGTGAGGGGGGAGAGACCCAGTACTTC. Protein: CAISEGGETQYF.

The CDR3 DNA reads TGTGCCAGCAGCCAGGGTAGCGGGGGGGAGACCCAGTACTTC. Amino acids: CASSQGSGGETQYF. This chain links TRBV7-3 with TRBJ2-5, with TRBD2 identical over 10 bases. V shed 5 bases and J 5 bases; nucleotides not matched to a gene: 5. Per germline, CDR1 SGHTA and CDR2 FQGTGA. This CDR3 region has 14 residues.

This clonotype has only a few counts. This chain joins TRBV7-9 and TRBJ2-1; TRBD1 is a possible D gene (5 bases). This CDR3 has 17 amino acids. The V gene's germline CDR1 is SEHNR and CDR2 FQNEAQ (reference sequence). Trimming cost V 5 bases and J 0 bases, with 17 bases left between them. This CDR3 reads CASSDPTGHSSYNEQFF. In DNA form, the CDR3 reads TGTGCCAGCAGCGATCCCACCGGACACAGCTCCTACAATGAGCAGTTCTTC.

The rearrangement joins TRBV6-1 to TRBJ2-3; possibly TRBD2 for D (5 bases). Germline CDR1 MNHNS, CDR2 SASEGT. The CDR3 is made up of 14 amino acids. Deletions cut 4 bases from V and 2 bases from J, with 10 bases between. The CDR3 sequence is CASSAQRTTDTQYF. CDR3 DNA: TGTGCCAGCAGTGCTCAGCGGACCACAGATACGCAGTATTTT.

As for this clonotype: This may be a read error, as it is one base from a much larger clone. This sequence joins TRBV9 and TRBJ1-1; 7 positions match TRBD1. CDR3 length: 14 residues. Germline values: CDR1 SGDLS, CDR2 YYNGEE. Trimming removed 8 bases from V and 2 bases from J; junction bases left unmatched: 9. The chain's CDR3 is CARSPGTVNTEAFF. The CDR3 region has the DNA TGTGCCAGGAGCCCCGGGACAGTAAACACTGAAGCTTTCTTT.

With respect to this clonotype: The CDR3 does not close with the conserved phenylalanine or tryptophan, likely indicating a read error. V usage is TRBV10-3 and J usage is TRBJ2-2; 15 nucleotides align to TRBD2. From germline, CDR1 is ENHRY and CDR2 SYGVKD. The junction had 9 bases not matched to a gene; V was cut back by 10 bases and J by 0 bases. The CDR3 is 18 residues long. The CDR3 region is CATLPGLAGGANTGELFR. The CDR3 DNA follows: TGTGCCACTCTACCGGGACTAGCGGGGGGCGCGAACACCGGGGAGCTGTTTAGA.

V and J are TRBV9 and TRBJ1-3; D remains ambiguous. Germline V gene lookup returns CDR1 SGDLS and CDR2 YYNGEE. The CDR3 extends over 15 amino acids. V dropped 0 bases and J dropped 2 bases, with 9 bases sitting between them. The CDR3: CASSVDAGAGNTIYF. CDR3 coding DNA: TGTGCCAGCAGCGTAGATGCGGGCGCTGGAAACACCATATATTTT.

Ten or more counts support this clonotype. This chain uses TRBV5-6 with TRBJ1-2; weak D call: TRBD1 (5 bases). Germline V gives CDR1 SGHDT, CDR2 YYEEEE. This CDR3 region has 15 residues. V lost 4 bases and J lost 1, with 14 bases in between. The CDR3 nucleotides read TGTGCCAGCAGCCCAAAGGGAGGGGTTAACTATGGCTACACCTTC. Its translation: CASSPKGGVNYGYTF.

The chain recombines TRBV20-1 with TRBJ1-4; 7 nucleotides align to TRBD1. Germline V gene data show CDR1 as DFQATT and CDR2 as SNEGSKA (reference sequence). The CDR3 totals 13 residues. V lost 6 bases, J lost 4 bases, and 5 bases stayed unmatched. The CDR3 bases are TGCAGTGCAAAACAGGGGATTAATGAAAAACTGTTTTTT. Translated, it gives CSAKQGINEKLFF.

The J gene is TRBJ1-4, the V gene TRBV11-1; weak D call: TRBD1 (5 bases). Trimming left V 5 bases short and J 2 bases short, with 12 bases between. The V gene's germline CDR1 is SGHAT and CDR2 FQDESV (reference sequence). The length of the CDR3 is 15 residues. CDR3 DNA sequence: TGTGCCAGCAGCCCCCCAGGGACGACTAATGAAAAACTGTTTTTT. It yields the protein CASSPPGTTNEKLFF.

This clonotype occurred many times. V usage is TRBV20-1 and J usage is TRBJ2-7; TRBD2 matches at 9 bases. The germline CDR1 and CDR2 sequences are DFQATT and SNEGSKA (reference sequence). This CDR3 is 15 amino acids long. V lost 0 bases and J lost 3; bases outside the gene matches: 6. The CDR3 DNA sequence: TGCAGTGCTAGAGAGCAGACTAGCGGCCGCTACGAGCAGTACTTC. Protein: CSAREQTSGRYEQYF.

On this clonotype itself: An end of the junction differs from the germline gene, which may be a read error. This chain joins TRBV4-1 and TRBJ2-3; D is unresolved. Germline loops: CDR1 MGHRA, CDR2 YSYEKL. The CDR3 totals 13 residues. The CDR3 region has the DNA TGTGCCAGCAGCCAAGATTTCGCGGATACGCGGTATTTT. It translates to CASSQDFADTRYF.

The chain joins TRBV18 to TRBJ1-1; D possibly corresponds to TRBD1 (5 bases). From germline, CDR1 is KGHSH and CDR2 LQKENI. V dropped 2 bases and J dropped 0 bases, with 13 bases sitting between them. The CDR3 contains 16 residues. The chain's CDR3 is CASSPALLGVNTEAFF. The CDR3 region has the DNA TGTGCCAGCTCACCAGCCCTCTTAGGGGTGAACACTGAAGCTTTCTTT.

The table lists this clonotype with a few counts. This may stem from a read error, because a much larger clone lies one nucleotide away. V usage is TRBV4-1 and J usage is TRBJ1-2; 8 positions match TRBD1. The CDR3 covers 15 residues. The V gene end was trimmed by 1 base and the J gene end by 2 bases; junction bases not matched to a gene: 3. CDR1 is MGHRA, CDR2 YSYEKL, per germline. CDR3 in amino acids: CASSQAGTGNYGYTF. The DNA of the CDR3 is TGCGCCAGCAGCCAAGCAGGGACAGGCAACTATGGCTACACCTTC.